Listed below are T cell receptor beta chains from one sample, sequenced in a study of T cells of healthy individuals. MiXCR was run by TCRdb on the 5' RACE reads, yielding one entry per CDR3 protein. Of about 63,000 distinct CDR3 sequences detected, roughly 15% appear once; the ten largest clones hold about 4.7%. Source of these receptors: a human donor in good health. Each CDR3 is given without its conserved first and last residue. D genes are given only for firm matches. Clone size is not always given. Where it is, it says once, few, many or a class for expanded clones.

clone_size	v_call	j_call	d_call	cdr3_aa
many	TRBV12-3/TRBV12-4	TRBJ1-5	TRBD1	ASSPTGALNQPQH
few	TRBV5-1	TRBJ2-2	NA	ATTISGTPANTGELF
many	TRBV20-1	TRBJ1-2	NA	SARDFQGKETNYGYT
NA	TRBV28	TRBJ2-7	TRBD1	ASRRSGTGYTYEQY
many	TRBV2	TRBJ2-1	TRBD2	ATTRWRRGADNEQF
NA	TRBV7-9	TRBJ2-1	NA	ASSGPGATNNEQF
NA	TRBV12-3/TRBV12-4	TRBJ1-5	NA	ASSRGRQGNQPQH
many	TRBV19	TRBJ1-1	NA	ASSGGGNTEAF
many	TRBV15	TRBJ1-2	NA	ATSRGAEGYT
NA	TRBV12-3/TRBV12-4	TRBJ1-5	NA	ASSMVDQPQH
many	TRBV2	TRBJ2-7	NA	ASSELWRPTRGGEQY
few	TRBV6-2/TRBV6-3	TRBJ2-3	NA	ASSSGSLTDTQY
few	TRBV4-2	TRBJ2-3	TRBD2	ASSPLSSGGRTTDTQY
few	TRBV6-5	TRBJ2-1	NA	ASSYTGTGYNEQF
many	TRBV20-1	TRBJ2-1	TRBD2	SARDLTSGGNEQF
few	TRBV28	TRBJ2-1	TRBD2	ASSSRKAGALFYNEQF
NA	TRBV13	TRBJ2-7	NA	ASSLRDGSYEQY
few	TRBV12-3/TRBV12-4	TRBJ1-2	TRBD1	ANSLGTGANYGYT
NA	TRBV5-1	TRBJ2-5	NA	ASSLIQIQETQY
NA	TRBV4-1	TRBJ2-1	TRBD2	ASSQGGLAGRNEQF
many	TRBV11-3	TRBJ1-1	TRBD1	ASSPGTGASNTEAF
few	TRBV7-9	TRBJ2-1	TRBD2	ASSRIEIRTSGRALGNEQF
many	TRBV20-1	TRBJ2-3	TRBD2	SARDSLAGVDTQY
NA	TRBV10-3	TRBJ2-3	NA	AIREGDTQY
NA	TRBV11-1	TRBJ2-7	NA	ASSSGTHSYEQY
NA	TRBV2	TRBJ2-6	TRBD1	ASRETGGSVGANVLT
few	TRBV6-5	TRBJ1-1	TRBD1	ASRAGQVLGPNTEAF
many	TRBV4-1	TRBJ2-2	TRBD2	ASTKGLAGGANTGELF
NA	TRBV7-2	TRBJ2-7	NA	ASSLELHYEQY
NA	TRBV5-6	TRBJ2-1	NA	ASSTLAGNEQF
NA	TRBV4-2	TRBJ2-5	NA	ASSQGPLGADQETQY
few	TRBV6-2/TRBV6-3	TRBJ2-7	TRBD2	ASSYVRTSGGHRSYEQY
NA	TRBV12-3/TRBV12-4	TRBJ2-1	NA	ASSLAIGGEQF
few	TRBV2	TRBJ2-3	NA	ASSAGRTSTDTQY
many	TRBV28	TRBJ2-7	TRBD2	ASKKGLAGRGQY
many	TRBV9	TRBJ2-7	NA	ASSLSTSYEQY
many	TRBV10-3	TRBJ2-2	TRBD2	AVLAGENTGELF
many	TRBV25-1	TRBJ2-7	NA	ASSGFSLASPYEQY
NA	TRBV12-3/TRBV12-4	TRBJ2-1	TRBD2	ASSDGLAGARSYNEQF
NA	TRBV5-1	TRBJ1-6	TRBD1	ASSSHRGPNSPLH
NA	TRBV2	TRBJ2-1	TRBD2	ASNGLAGTSSYNEQF
few	TRBV10-3	TRBJ2-3	NA	ATYGGGGDTQY
many	TRBV29-1	TRBJ1-5	TRBD1	SVSTGNVQPQH
once	TRBV20-1	TRBJ2-3	TRBD1	SLGTGDTDTQY